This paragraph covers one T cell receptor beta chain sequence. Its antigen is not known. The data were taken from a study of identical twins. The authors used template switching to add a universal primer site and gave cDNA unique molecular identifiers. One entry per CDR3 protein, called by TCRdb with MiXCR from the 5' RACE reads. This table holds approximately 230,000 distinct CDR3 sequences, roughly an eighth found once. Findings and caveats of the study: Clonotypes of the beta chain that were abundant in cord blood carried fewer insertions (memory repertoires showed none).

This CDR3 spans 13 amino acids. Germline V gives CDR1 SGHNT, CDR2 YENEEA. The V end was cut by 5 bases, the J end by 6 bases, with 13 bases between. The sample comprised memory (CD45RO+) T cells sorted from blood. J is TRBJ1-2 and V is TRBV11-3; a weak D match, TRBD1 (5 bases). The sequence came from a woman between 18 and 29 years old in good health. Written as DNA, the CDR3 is TGTGCCAGCAGCCCCTCCAGGGTTCATGGCTACACCTTC. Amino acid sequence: CASSPSRVHGYTF.